This T cell receptor (beta chain) originates from a study of monozygotic twins with inflammatory bowel disease. Germline values: CDR1 SGHDT, CDR2 YYEEEE. This CDR3 is built from 18 residues. Via template switching, UMIs carrying a 6-nucleotide sample barcode were introduced. TCRdb reanalyzed the 5' RACE reads and collapses them to one entry per CDR3 protein, without DNA. Here the sample table reports about 300,000 distinct CDR3 sequences. The rearrangement links TRBV5-6 to TRBJ2-7; the TCRdb D gene call, TRBD2, has no DNA to confirm it. The receptor was isolated from a human donor with ulcerative colitis or Crohn's disease, or a healthy co-twin of an affected twin (not recorded which). Sequencing was carried out using blood. CDR3: CASSSTSGPIDNSYEQYF.